The rows below give T cell receptor beta chains drawn from one sample of a study of T cell repertoires in cytomegalovirus infection. TCRdb redid the calling of the reads with MiXCR, one entry per CDR3 protein. This table has about 250,000 distinct CDR3 sequences, around 6.2% appearing once. Sequencing was done on a sample of PBMCs. The origin of the receptors is a human donor in good health (CMV status not recorded). Some clones in this sample may be carry-over from other donors' samples. CDR3s include the opening cysteine and the closing phenylalanine or tryptophan. The order of the fields is clone size, J gene, V gene, D gene, CDR3 DNA, CDR3 protein. A D gene is named only where the DNA matches it firmly. Some rows mark clone size as missing; the rest say once, few, many or name a class of expanded clone.

clone_size: many
j_call: TRBJ1-2
v_call: TRBV29-1
d_call: TRBD1
cdr3_nt: TGCAGCGTCAACCATGGGGACAGTAGAATCCCAAGCGGTGGCTACACCTTC
cdr3_aa: CSVNHGDSRIPSGGYTF

clone_size: many
j_call: TRBJ1-1
v_call: TRBV20-1
d_call: -
cdr3_nt: TGCAGTGCTAGAGATGTTAACACTGAAGCTTTCTTT
cdr3_aa: CSARDVNTEAFF

clone_size: many
j_call: TRBJ2-1
v_call: TRBV7-9
d_call: TRBD2
cdr3_nt: TGTGCCAGCAGCTTCGGCGGGGGGCCAGCTAATGAGCAGTTCTTC
cdr3_aa: CASSFGGGPANEQFF

clone_size: many
j_call: TRBJ2-2
v_call: TRBV29-1
d_call: TRBD2
cdr3_nt: TGCAGCGTTGGGTCGGCTAGCGGGGCCTTCACCGGGGAGCTGTTTTTT
cdr3_aa: CSVGSASGAFTGELFF

clone_size: few
j_call: TRBJ2-5
v_call: TRBV5-1
d_call: TRBD2
cdr3_nt: TGCGCCAGCAGCTCGGGTGTAGCGGGGGGCACCCAAGAGACCCAGTACTTC
cdr3_aa: CASSSGVAGGTQETQYF

clone_size: many
j_call: TRBJ2-5
v_call: TRBV4-1
d_call: -
cdr3_nt: TGCGCCAGCAGCCAAGAGAATCAACAAGAGACCCAGTACTTC
cdr3_aa: CASSQENQQETQYF

clone_size: -
j_call: TRBJ1-1
v_call: TRBV19
d_call: -
cdr3_nt: TGTGCCAGTAGTTACAGGGAAGCCGAAGCTTTCTTT
cdr3_aa: CASSYREAEAFF

clone_size: -
j_call: TRBJ2-2
v_call: TRBV28
d_call: -
cdr3_nt: TGTGCCAGCAGTCCTCCCCTTATACAGGGTGGAACCGGGGAGCTGTTTTTT
cdr3_aa: CASSPPLIQGGTGELFF

clone_size: many
j_call: TRBJ2-5
v_call: TRBV7-2
d_call: TRBD1
cdr3_nt: TGTGCCAGCAGCTCCCGACAGGGCGGTACCCAGTACTTC
cdr3_aa: CASSSRQGGTQYF

clone_size: many
j_call: TRBJ2-5
v_call: TRBV7-2
d_call: TRBD2
cdr3_nt: TGTGCCAGCAGCTCGAGGGGACTAGCGGGGGCGGAGACCCAGTACTTC
cdr3_aa: CASSSRGLAGAETQYF

clone_size: many
j_call: TRBJ1-1
v_call: TRBV7-2
d_call: -
cdr3_nt: TGTGCCAGCAGCTTCCCTGGAAGAATGAACACTGAAGCTTTCTTT
cdr3_aa: CASSFPGRMNTEAFF

clone_size: few
j_call: TRBJ1-1
v_call: TRBV29-1
d_call: -
cdr3_nt: TGCAGCGTCGCGGGGGCGCAGGACACTGAAGCTTTCTTT
cdr3_aa: CSVAGAQDTEAFF

clone_size: -
j_call: TRBJ2-1
v_call: TRBV29-1
d_call: TRBD1
cdr3_nt: TGCAGCGCGGCGGGACAGGGGCCTAATGGGCAGTTCTTC
cdr3_aa: CSAAGQGPNGQFF

clone_size: many
j_call: TRBJ2-7
v_call: TRBV5-1
d_call: TRBD2
cdr3_nt: TGCGCCAGCAGTTTTCGACTAGCGGCCGCCTACGAGCAGTACTTC
cdr3_aa: CASSFRLAAAYEQYF

clone_size: few
j_call: TRBJ1-2
v_call: TRBV19
d_call: TRBD1
cdr3_nt: TGTGCCAGTCAACAGGGGAATCGAGACGCTGGCTACACCTTC
cdr3_aa: CASQQGNRDAGYTF

clone_size: many
j_call: TRBJ1-1
v_call: TRBV10-3
d_call: TRBD1
cdr3_nt: TGTGCCATCGGAGCAGGGGGCACGGGGACTGAAGCTTTCTTT
cdr3_aa: CAIGAGGTGTEAFF

clone_size: many
j_call: TRBJ1-3
v_call: TRBV20-1
d_call: -
cdr3_nt: TGCAGTGCTCTGTTAAGCGGACTTTTAACTGGAAACACCATATATTTT
cdr3_aa: CSALLSGLLTGNTIYF

clone_size: many
j_call: TRBJ1-1
v_call: TRBV5-1
d_call: -
cdr3_nt: TGCGCCAGTTACGGGGGGGCCTTGAACACTGAAGCTTTCTTT
cdr3_aa: CASYGGALNTEAFF

clone_size: many
j_call: TRBJ1-2
v_call: TRBV20-1
d_call: TRBD1
cdr3_nt: TGCAGTGCCACACAGGGGGCGAAGGTCTATGGCTACACCTTC
cdr3_aa: CSATQGAKVYGYTF

clone_size: many
j_call: TRBJ1-2
v_call: TRBV20-1
d_call: TRBD1
cdr3_nt: TGCAGTGCTAGACCACAGGGGGCAAGATCTGGCTACACCTTC
cdr3_aa: CSARPQGARSGYTF

clone_size: many
j_call: TRBJ2-3
v_call: TRBV7-6
d_call: -
cdr3_nt: TGTGCCAGCAGCTTAGGAGTAGGACAGAGCACAGATACGCAGTATTTT
cdr3_aa: CASSLGVGQSTDTQYF

clone_size: many
j_call: TRBJ1-5
v_call: TRBV28
d_call: -
cdr3_nt: TGTGCCAGCGCCTTAACAGGAGTTCCTAATCAGCCCCAGCATTTT
cdr3_aa: CASALTGVPNQPQHF

clone_size: -
j_call: TRBJ2-5
v_call: TRBV29-1
d_call: -
cdr3_nt: TGCAGCGTCCCCCCCCGAGGGGGGGATGAGACCCAGTACTTC
cdr3_aa: CSVPPRGGDETQYF

clone_size: many
j_call: TRBJ2-7
v_call: TRBV6-5
d_call: -
cdr3_nt: TGTGCCAGCAGTCCCACAGGAAAGCCCTACGAGCAGTACTTC
cdr3_aa: CASSPTGKPYEQYF

clone_size: many
j_call: TRBJ2-1
v_call: TRBV20-1
d_call: TRBD2
cdr3_nt: TGCAGTGCTAGCGGGGGGAAACTCTCCTACAATGAGCAGTTCTTC
cdr3_aa: CSASGGKLSYNEQFF

clone_size: many
j_call: TRBJ2-7
v_call: TRBV5-1
d_call: TRBD1
cdr3_nt: TGCGCCAGCAGCTTATGGACAGGGGGTGCGTCCCGGCCCTACGAGCAGTACTTC
cdr3_aa: CASSLWTGGASRPYEQYF

clone_size: many
j_call: TRBJ1-1
v_call: TRBV7-6
d_call: -
cdr3_nt: TGTGCCAGCAGCCCAGAAGGGGCCGTAGCTTTCTTT
cdr3_aa: CASSPEGAVAFF

clone_size: many
j_call: TRBJ1-2
v_call: TRBV20-1
d_call: -
cdr3_nt: TGCAGTGCTAGAGATCTGAGGGAGATTGGGGATCCTAACTATGGCTACACCTTC
cdr3_aa: CSARDLREIGDPNYGYTF

clone_size: many
j_call: TRBJ2-2
v_call: TRBV4-3
d_call: -
cdr3_nt: TGCGCCAGCAGCCAAGATCCCAGAAGCACCGGGGAGCTGTTTTTT
cdr3_aa: CASSQDPRSTGELFF

clone_size: many
j_call: TRBJ1-3
v_call: TRBV20-1
d_call: TRBD1
cdr3_nt: TGCAGTGCTAGGTTGGACAGGGGTGGAAACACCATATATTTT
cdr3_aa: CSARLDRGGNTIYF

clone_size: many
j_call: TRBJ1-5
v_call: TRBV12-3/TRBV12-4
d_call: -
cdr3_nt: TGTGCCAGCAGTTTGGAGGGTCGTGGCAATCAGCCCCAGCATTTT
cdr3_aa: CASSLEGRGNQPQHF

clone_size: -
j_call: TRBJ2-7
v_call: TRBV20-1
d_call: -
cdr3_nt: TGCAGTGCTAGACACCCCCGAAACTACGAGCAGTACTTC
cdr3_aa: CSARHPRNYEQYF

clone_size: many
j_call: TRBJ2-2
v_call: TRBV7-2
d_call: -
cdr3_nt: TGTGCCAGCAGCTTGTTCGGGCAAAACACCGGGGAGCTGTTTTTT
cdr3_aa: CASSLFGQNTGELFF

clone_size: many
j_call: TRBJ1-5
v_call: TRBV12-3/TRBV12-4
d_call: -
cdr3_nt: TGTGCCAGCAGTTTCTACAGGGCGGGCAATCAGCCCCAGCATTTT
cdr3_aa: CASSFYRAGNQPQHF

clone_size: -
j_call: TRBJ2-2
v_call: TRBV29-1
d_call: TRBD1
cdr3_nt: TGCAGCGTTGTCCCGATCCAGGGGGCGGACGGGGAGCTGTTTTTT
cdr3_aa: CSVVPIQGADGELFF

clone_size: many
j_call: TRBJ2-5
v_call: TRBV7-2
d_call: -
cdr3_nt: TGTGCCAGCACCCCAAGGTTAGGGCAGGAGACCCAGTACTTC
cdr3_aa: CASTPRLGQETQYF

clone_size: many
j_call: TRBJ1-5
v_call: TRBV14
d_call: -
cdr3_nt: TGTGCCAGCAGCCAAGCAGGGTTCAATCAGCCCCAGCATTTT
cdr3_aa: CASSQAGFNQPQHF

clone_size: -
j_call: TRBJ2-1
v_call: TRBV29-1
d_call: TRBD1
cdr3_nt: TGCAGCGTTGCTGGGCAGGGGGCGTACCATGAGCAGTTCTTC
cdr3_aa: CSVAGQGAYHEQFF

clone_size: -
j_call: TRBJ2-6
v_call: TRBV28
d_call: -
cdr3_nt: TGTGCCAGCAGTTTATTGCAGGGCTTCTCTGGGGCCAACGTCCTGACTTTC
cdr3_aa: CASSLLQGFSGANVLTF